The next 28 T cell receptor beta chains were all read from a single sample in a study of control samples from healthy donors and cancer patients. The method was immunoSEQ multiplex PCR; TCRdb's version includes in-frame clones alone and lacks a portion of them. The profile shows approximately 86,000 clones, around nine tenths of them singletons. Material for sequencing was blood. The receptor source for this set is a man aged 25 to 45 in good health.

V and J are TRBV5-4 and TRBJ2-3; D is possibly TRBD1 (5 bases). The CDR3 consists of 13 residues. Germline V CDR1 and CDR2: SGHNT, YYREEE (reference sequence). V was cut by 7 bases and J by 2 bases, with 11 bases left in between. The CDR3 nucleotides read TGTGCCAGCGCAGGGCTACACACAGATACGCAGTATTTT. Protein sequence: CASAGLHTDTQYF.

The chain employs TRBV19 and TRBJ1-1, with D perhaps matching TRBD1 (5 bases). The CDR3 extends over 13 amino acids. Germline V gene lookup returns CDR1 LNHDA and CDR2 SQIVND (reference sequence). Trimming shortened V by 6 bases and J by 1 base, and 9 bases separated the two germline ends. The CDR3 is CASRWGPNTEAFF. The CDR3 nucleotides read TGTGCCAGTAGATGGGGCCCGAACACTGAAGCTTTCTTT.

The chain recombines TRBV11-3 with TRBJ2-1, with 13 bases fitting TRBD2. V was clipped by 5 bases and J by 5 bases; unmatched bases: 9. This CDR3 comprises 17 residues. CDR1 is SGHNT and CDR2 is YENEEA in the germline V gene. The CDR3 spells CASSQITSGGVNNEQFF. CDR3 bases: TGTGCCAGCAGCCAAATAACTAGCGGGGGGGTGAACAATGAGCAGTTCTTC.

This chain joins TRBV5-1 and TRBJ2-7; 11 bases match TRBD2. With 3 bases clipped from V and 4 bases from J, the junction kept 3 bases outside the gene matches. This CDR3 has 14 amino acids. The germline CDR1 and CDR2 sequences are SGHRS and YFSETQ. This CDR3 reads CASSSGTSGYEQYF. The CDR3 coding sequence is TGCGCCAGCAGCTCCGGGACTAGCGGTTACGAGCAGTACTTC.

The V and J genes are TRBV5-4 and TRBJ1-1, with D maybe TRBD1 (6 bases). V was cut by 3 bases and J by 1 base, with 13 bases left in between. The CDR3 runs to 15 residues. Germline lookup yields CDR1 SGHNT and CDR2 YYREEE (reference sequence). DNA for the CDR3: TGTGCCAGCAGCTCTGGCGGGACAAGGAACACTGAAGCTTTCTTT. Protein: CASSSGGTRNTEAFF.

J is TRBJ2-7 and V is TRBV29-1; TRBD1 might be the D (6 bases). Germline CDR1 reads SQVTM; CDR2 reads ANQGSEA. The CDR3 runs to 15 residues. Trimming stripped 0 bases from V and 0 bases from J, with 12 bases between. The CDR3 sequence is CSVEEGLDSSYEQYF. The CDR3 DNA reads TGCAGCGTTGAAGAGGGCCTGGACAGCTCCTACGAGCAGTACTTC.

This clone was observed a handful of times. The chain recombines TRBV6-2 or TRBV6-3 with TRBJ1-1; possibly TRBD1 for D (6 bases). V was shortened by 6 bases and J by 4 bases, with 18 bases between the two germline ends. The CDR3 contains 15 residues. Looked up from germline, CDR1 is MNHEY and CDR2 is SVGEGT. Written as DNA, the CDR3 is TGTGCCAGCAGCTCTCCCCAGAGGGGGACCACTGAAGCTTTCTTT. Translated, it gives CASSSPQRGTTEAFF.

The chain has TRBV5-6 and TRBJ1-6; perhaps TRBD1 as D (5 bases). V was clipped by 4 bases and J by 7 bases, with 9 bases between them. The CDR3 covers 13 residues. Germline CDR1 is SGHDT and CDR2 is YYEEEE. CDR3 in amino acids: CASSADSNSPLHF. The CDR3, as DNA: TGTGCCAGCAGCGCAGACAGCAATTCACCCCTCCACTTT. Filled out from reference TRBV5-6 and TRBJ1-6, the complete variable domain reads DAGVTQSPTHLIKTRGQQVTLRCSPKSGHDTVSWYQQALGQGPQFIFQYYEEEERQRGNFPDRFSGHQFPNYSSELNVNALLLGDSALYLCASSADSNSPLHFGNGTRLTVT.

The rearrangement links TRBV6-1 to TRBJ1-4; no clear D gene. Between the trimmed V and J ends, which lost 1 base and 5 bases, there was a span of 8 bases. The CDR3 runs to 14 residues. Looked up from germline, CDR1 is MNHNS and CDR2 is SASEGT. The CDR3 sequence is CASSEGTVNEKLFF. Here the CDR3 DNA reads TGTGCCAGCAGTGAAGGGACGGTGAATGAAAAACTGTTTTTT.

V and J are TRBV19 and TRBJ1-1; weak D call: TRBD1 (6 bases). Trimming pared 3 bases from V and 7 bases from J, leaving 12 bases between. This CDR3 region has 13 residues. Germline V gene sequence: CDR1 LNHDA, CDR2 SQIVND (reference sequence). The CDR3 is CASSIGGAGEAFF. CDR3 in DNA: TGTGCCAGTAGTATTGGGGGGGCGGGTGAAGCTTTCTTT. Using reference TRBV19 and TRBJ1-1 for the parts outside the CDR3, the full variable domain is DGGITQSPKYLFRKEGQNVTLSCEQNLNHDAMYWYRQDPGQGLRLIYYSQIVNDFQKGDIAEGYSVSREKKESFPLTVTSAQKNPTAFYLCASSIGGAGEAFFGQGTRLTVV.

The chain is built from TRBV7-9 and TRBJ1-1; unclear D gene. CDR3 size: 14 residues. V was trimmed by 1 base and J by 3 bases, leaving 9 bases between them. Germline V gene lookup returns CDR1 SEHNR and CDR2 FQNEAQ (reference sequence). The CDR3 DNA reads as TGTGCCAGCAGCTTAGAGGGCCCGTACACTGAAGCTTTCTTT. Translating it yields CASSLEGPYTEAFF.

The J gene is TRBJ1-2, the V gene TRBV5-4; 11 bases align to TRBD1. Losses at the gene ends were 3 bases for V and 4 bases for J; bases not matched to a gene: 11. Germline V gene lookup returns CDR1 SGHNT and CDR2 YYREEE (reference sequence). The CDR3 is 17 amino acids. This chain's CDR3 is CASSWRTGGRVLYGYTF. The CDR3 DNA follows: TGTGCCAGCAGCTGGCGGACAGGGGGCCGGGTCCTCTATGGCTACACCTTC.

This clone was counted a single time. This sequence joins TRBV30 and TRBJ1-6; the D is unclear. V gave up 2 bases and J gave up 8 bases, with 7 bases separating them. CDR1 GTSNPN and CDR2 SVGIG come from the germline V gene (reference sequence). The CDR3 extends over 12 amino acids. CDR3 in DNA: TGTGCCTGGAGTACGGGCCATTCACCCCTCCACTTT. Translated: CAWSTGHSPLHF.

A word on this clone: The sample has other DNA sequences that encode this CDR3 too. The J gene is TRBJ2-1, the V gene TRBV2; 9 nucleotides line up with TRBD2. This CDR3 contains 19 residues. V lost 7 bases to trimming and J lost 0 bases; unmatched junction nucleotides: 16. Germline values: CDR1 SNHLY, CDR2 FYNNEI. The CDR3 here is CASNGGWAGGATSYNEQFF. In DNA form, the CDR3 reads TGTGCCAGCAACGGGGGCTGGGCGGGGGGGGCGACCTCCTACAATGAGCAGTTCTTC.

This clone was seen many times. V usage is TRBV19 and J usage is TRBJ1-1, with D hard to call. CDR3 length: 13 amino acids. From germline, CDR1 is LNHDA and CDR2 SQIVND (reference sequence). Trimming stripped 5 bases from V and 5 bases from J, with 12 bases between. The CDR3 region is CASSPPERTEAFF. As DNA, the CDR3 is TGTGCCAGTAGTCCCCCGGAACGGACTGAAGCTTTCTTT.

The chain is built from TRBV19 and TRBJ2-2, with 8 bases aligning to TRBD1. V was clipped by 0 bases and J by 0 bases; unmatched bases: 6. The CDR3 is made up of 18 amino acids. Germline V CDR1 and CDR2: LNHDA, SQIVND (reference sequence). The CDR3 protein is CASSIEGQALANTGELFF. CDR3 DNA: TGTGCCAGTAGTATAGAGGGACAGGCCCTCGCGAACACCGGGGAGCTGTTTTTT.

This clone was seen a single time. The genes are TRBV6-5 and TRBJ2-1; 10 bases line up with TRBD2. With V trimmed by 0 bases and J by 7 bases, 6 bases remained unmatched. The CDR3 has 16 amino acids. Per the germline V gene, CDR1 is MNHEY and CDR2 is SVGAGI. Here the CDR3 reads CASSYSFSGGRNEQFF. The CDR3 DNA sequence: TGTGCCAGCAGTTACTCTTTTAGCGGGGGGCGGAATGAGCAGTTCTTC.

The chain carries TRBV6-5 and TRBJ1-1, with TRBD1 as a possible D gene (6 bases). The CDR3 sequence is 14 residues long. V was cut by 7 bases and J by 5 bases, with 17 bases left in between. Germline V lookup: CDR1 MNHEY, CDR2 SVGAGI. The CDR3 protein is CASNPRGGGTEAFF. The CDR3 DNA is TGTGCCAGCAATCCCAGGGGCGGAGGGACTGAAGCTTTCTTT.

The chain links TRBV30 to TRBJ2-3; D not resolved. V was shortened by 0 bases and J by 3 bases, with 13 bases between the two germline ends. The germline CDR1 and CDR2 sequences are GTSNPN and SVGIG (reference sequence). The CDR3 is made up of 15 amino acids. CDR3 in DNA: TGTGCCTGGAGTGTTCTGCTCGGGCTTACAGATACGCAGTATTTT. This encodes CAWSVLLGLTDTQYF.

This clone was recorded once. In DNA form, the CDR3 reads TGTGCCAGCAGCAAAGATTTCTCTAGCTGCGGAAGCTCCTACGAGCAGTACTTC. Protein: CASSKDFSSCGSSYEQYF. The chain carries TRBV21-1 and TRBJ2-7; the table's D call of TRBD2 was not tested on the DNA. TRBV21-1 is annotated as a pseudogene. The CDR3 totals 18 residues.

The chain has TRBV7-9 and TRBJ2-7; 10 positions agree with TRBD1. The CDR3 totals 14 residues. V trimming: 4 bases; J trimming: 6 bases; junction bases outside the gene matches: 6. Germline-derived CDR1 and CDR2 are SEHNR and FQNEAQ (reference sequence). DNA for the CDR3: TGTGCCAGCAGCTCCTGGGACAGGGGAAGCGAGCAGTACTTC. Translated: CASSSWDRGSEQYF.

The CDR3 spells CASSYWVTTTNEKLFF. CDR3 coding DNA: TGTGCCAGCAGTTATTGGGTTACCACAACTAATGAAAAACTGTTTTTT. The chain couples TRBV28 to TRBJ1-4; D is ambiguous. The CDR3 length is 16 residues. In germline, CDR1 is MDHEN, CDR2 SYDVKM. The ends were cut back, 4 bases at V and 0 bases at J, with 12 bases in the middle.

This chain connects TRBV9 to TRBJ1-1; the D gene is possibly TRBD1 (6 bases). Germline V gives CDR1 SGDLS, CDR2 YYNGEE. There are 12 residues in the CDR3. The V gene lost 6 bases and the J gene lost 9 bases, with 15 bases spanning the gap. CDR3 in DNA: TGTGCCAGCACTGCAATCGGGACACAAGCTTTCTTT. This translates into CASTAIGTQAFF.

The V call is TRBV14, the J call TRBJ1-2; TRBD1 is a possible D gene (5 bases). Germline V CDR1 and CDR2: SGHDN, FVKESK. CDR3 size: 14 residues. Trimming removed 1 base at V and 4 bases at J, with 10 bases between. CDR3 protein: CASSQVAQGYGYTF. The CDR3, as DNA: TGTGCCAGCAGCCAAGTGGCTCAGGGCTATGGCTACACCTTC.

The chain uses TRBV9 and TRBJ2-5; D is perhaps TRBD1 or TRBD2 (7 bases each). V shed 6 bases and J shed 4 bases, with 19 bases lying between them. There are 15 residues in the CDR3. Per the germline V gene, CDR1 is SGDLS and CDR2 is YYNGEE. The CDR3 loop is CASTEGQGEGETQYF. The CDR3 DNA reads TGTGCCAGCACCGAGGGGCAGGGGGAGGGAGAGACCCAGTACTTC.

This sequence joins TRBV19 and TRBJ1-1; 10 bases align to TRBD1. Germline values: CDR1 LNHDA, CDR2 SQIVND (reference sequence). This CDR3 has 15 amino acids. V shed 10 bases, J shed 0 bases, and the junction held 8 bases outside the gene matches. The CDR3 loop is CATGTGDFVNTEAFF. The CDR3 nucleotides read TGTGCCACCGGGACAGGGGATTTTGTGAACACTGAAGCTTTCTTT.

The rearrangement joins TRBV29-1 to TRBJ2-4; TRBD2 might be the D (6 bases). Germline V gene lookup returns CDR1 SQVTM and CDR2 ANQGSEA. The CDR3 is 14 residues long. V lost 3 bases and J lost 6, with 15 bases in between. CDR3: CSVDVGWGGNIQYF. CDR3 DNA: TGCAGCGTTGACGTAGGTTGGGGAGGAAACATTCAGTACTTC.

Only one count was recorded for this clone. The chain is built from TRBV2 and TRBJ1-6; 7 bases fit TRBD1. In germline, CDR1 is SNHLY, CDR2 FYNNEI. After removal of 4 bases from V and 5 bases from J, the junction contained 2 bases not matched to a gene. The CDR3 is made up of 14 amino acids. CDR3 amino acids: CASSGDSDNSPLHF. CDR3 DNA sequence: TGTGCCAGCAGTGGGGACAGCGATAATTCACCCCTCCACTTT.